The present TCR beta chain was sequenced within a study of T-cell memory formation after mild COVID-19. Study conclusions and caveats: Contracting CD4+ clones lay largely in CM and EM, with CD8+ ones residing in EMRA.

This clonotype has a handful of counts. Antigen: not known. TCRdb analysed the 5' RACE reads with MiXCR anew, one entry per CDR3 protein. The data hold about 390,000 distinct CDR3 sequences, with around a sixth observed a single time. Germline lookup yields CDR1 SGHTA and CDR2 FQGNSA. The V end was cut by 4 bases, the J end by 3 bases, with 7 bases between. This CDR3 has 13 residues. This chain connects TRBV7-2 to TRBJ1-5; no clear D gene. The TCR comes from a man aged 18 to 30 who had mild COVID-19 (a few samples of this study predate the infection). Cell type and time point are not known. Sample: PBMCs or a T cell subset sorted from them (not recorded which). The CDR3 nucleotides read TGTGCCAGCAGCTCCCAGAACAATCAGCCCCAGCATTTT. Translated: CASSSQNNQPQHF.